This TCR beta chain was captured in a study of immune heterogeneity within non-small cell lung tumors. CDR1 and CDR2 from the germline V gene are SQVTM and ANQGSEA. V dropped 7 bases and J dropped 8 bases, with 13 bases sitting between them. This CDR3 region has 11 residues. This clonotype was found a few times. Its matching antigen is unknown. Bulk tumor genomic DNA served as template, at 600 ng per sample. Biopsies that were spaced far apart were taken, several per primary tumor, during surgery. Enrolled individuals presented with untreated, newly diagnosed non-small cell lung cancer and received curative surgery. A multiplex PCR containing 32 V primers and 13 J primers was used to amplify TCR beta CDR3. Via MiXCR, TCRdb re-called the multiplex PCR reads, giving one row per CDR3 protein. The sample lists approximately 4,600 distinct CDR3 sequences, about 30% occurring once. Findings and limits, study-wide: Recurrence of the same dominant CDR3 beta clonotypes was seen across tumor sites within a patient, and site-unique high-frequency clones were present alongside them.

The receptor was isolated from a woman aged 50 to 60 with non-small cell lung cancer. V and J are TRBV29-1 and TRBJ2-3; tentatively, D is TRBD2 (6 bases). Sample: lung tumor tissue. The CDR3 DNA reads TGCAGCGCACAGGACGGGGGTACGCAGTATTTT. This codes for CSAQDGGTQYF.